These 6 T cell receptor beta chains originate from one sample sequenced in a study of CD8+CD57+ T cells in acquired aplastic anemia. Patients included in sequencing had previously demonstrated CD8+CD57+ cell expansion by flow cytometry. TCR beta VDJ and CDR3 profiling used genomic DNA as template. TCRdb processed the reads anew with MiXCR; each CDR3 protein has one entry. The sample yields around 250,000 distinct CDR3 sequences, 82% seen once. Specimen: sorted CD4+, CD8+, or CD8+CD57+ T cells (not recorded which) from PBMCs. The receptor set was obtained from a human donor with aplastic anemia.

V and J are TRBV2 and TRBJ2-7, with 7 bases aligning to TRBD2. The J segment lost 1 base and the V segment lost 4 bases, leaving 7 bases of the junction unmatched. Germline-derived CDR1 and CDR2 are SNHLY and FYNNEI. The CDR3 is 15 residues long. The CDR3 sequence: CASSGASGDSYEQYF. CDR3 DNA sequence: TGTGCCAGCAGTGGGGCGAGCGGGGATTCCTACGAGCAGTACTTC.

The chain uses TRBV7-2 and TRBJ2-5; TRBD2 matches at 9 bases. The V gene end was trimmed by 5 bases and the J gene end by 5 bases; junction bases not matched to a gene: 15. The CDR3 is made up of 17 amino acids. Germline V gives CDR1 SGHTA, CDR2 FQGNSA. The CDR3 DNA reads as TGTGCCAGCAGCCATCCTCTAACTGGCGGGAGGGATGAGACCCAGTACTTC. Protein sequence: CASSHPLTGGRDETQYF.

This clonotype was seen repeatedly, ten times or more. A read error may produce the germline difference seen at one junction end. This sequence joins TRBV7-8 and TRBJ2-5; 9 nucleotides align to TRBD1. Germline CDR1 reads SGHVS; CDR2 reads FQNEAQ. CDR3 length: 15 amino acids. The CDR3 DNA sequence: TGCGCCAGCAGCCTACGCCGGGACAGGGAAGAGACCCAGTACTTC. This encodes CASSLRRDREETQYF. The entire variable domain, with the rest obtained from reference TRBV7-8 and TRBJ2-5, is as follows: GAGVSQSPRYKVAKRGQDVALRCDPISGHVSLFWYQQALGQGPEFLTYFQNEAQLDKSGLPSDRFFAERPEGSVSTLKIQRTQQEDSAVYLCASSLRRDREETQYFGPGTRLLVL.

The chain couples TRBV7-8 to TRBJ2-2; 8 bases are a match to TRBD2. The CDR3 covers 15 residues. The ends lost 5 bases at V and 6 bases at J; junction bases unmatched: 8. CDR1 SGHVS and CDR2 FQNEAQ come from the germline V gene. This CDR3 is CASSRAGGIAGELFF. In DNA, the CDR3 is TGTGCCAGCAGCCGGGCGGGAGGTATCGCCGGGGAGCTGTTTTTT. Full variable domain (remainder filled in from reference TRBV7-8 and TRBJ2-2): GAGVSQSPRYKVAKRGQDVALRCDPISGHVSLFWYQQALGQGPEFLTYFQNEAQLDKSGLPSDRFFAERPEGSVSTLKIQRTQQEDSAVYLCASSRAGGIAGELFFGEGSRLTVL.

Turning to this clonotype: One junction end does not reproduce the germline sequence, and a read error may be involved. V gene TRBV11-2 combines with J gene TRBJ2-1, with a tentative D call TRBD2 (6 bases). Germline values: CDR1 SGHAT, CDR2 FQNNGV. This CDR3 spans 15 amino acids. CDR3 protein: CASSWGGGSFNEQFF. CDR3 nucleotides: TGTGCCAGTAGTTGGGGTGGAGGGTCCTTCAATGAGCAGTTCTTC.

V and J are TRBV2 and TRBJ2-3; perhaps TRBD2 as D (6 bases). The CDR3 contains 15 residues. Germline CDR1 and CDR2: SNHLY and FYNNEI. V gave up 5 bases and J gave up 0 bases, with 12 bases separating them. CDR3 bases: TGTGCCAGCAGTCCCCTCCTAGCGAGCACAGATACGCAGTATTTT. This gives the protein CASSPLLASTDTQYF.